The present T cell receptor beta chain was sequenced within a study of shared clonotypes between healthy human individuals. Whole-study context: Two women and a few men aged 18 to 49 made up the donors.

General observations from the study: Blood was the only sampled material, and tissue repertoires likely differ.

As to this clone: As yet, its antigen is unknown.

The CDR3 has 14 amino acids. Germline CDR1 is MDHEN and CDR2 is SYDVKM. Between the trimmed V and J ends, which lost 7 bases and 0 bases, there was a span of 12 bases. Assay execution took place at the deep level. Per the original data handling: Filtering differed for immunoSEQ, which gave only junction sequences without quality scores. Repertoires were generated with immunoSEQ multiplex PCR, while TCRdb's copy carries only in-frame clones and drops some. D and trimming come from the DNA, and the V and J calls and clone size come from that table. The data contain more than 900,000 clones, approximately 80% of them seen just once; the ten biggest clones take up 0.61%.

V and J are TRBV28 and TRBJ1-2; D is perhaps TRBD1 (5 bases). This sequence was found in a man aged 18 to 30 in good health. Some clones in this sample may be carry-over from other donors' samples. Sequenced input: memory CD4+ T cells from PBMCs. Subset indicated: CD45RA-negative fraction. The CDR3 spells CASNQGLANYGYTF. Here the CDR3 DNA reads TGTGCCAGCAACCAGGGCTTAGCTAACTATGGCTACACCTTC.